This TCR beta chain was captured in a study of blood T cell repertoires in COVID-19. Background on the study: Collection of acute and convalescent COVID-19 samples took place in the United States, Italy and Spain. PBMCs, B-cell-depleted T cells, or T cells provided the cDNA or gDNA that made up the material.

The CDR3 covers 15 residues. Germline V gives CDR1 ENHRY, CDR2 SYGVKD. V was pared by 3 bases and J by 5 bases, with 13 bases between. In the authors' workflow: Amplified reference gene primers provided the basis for estimating nucleated cell counts. Using immunoSEQ multiplex PCR, the repertoire was profiled, and TCRdb retains in-frame clones only, with some absent. D and trimming were read from the DNA, whereas the V and J calls and clone size are those reported in that table. In the table there are about 240,000 clones, more than 75% of which are singletons. This chain joins TRBV10-3 and TRBJ2-2; D possibly corresponds to TRBD2 (5 bases). The source material was peripheral blood. This receptor was obtained from a woman aged 55 to 70 with active or convalescent COVID-19. The CDR3 DNA is TGTGCCATCAGTGATCCCCTAAGGACTACCGGGGAGCTGTTTTTT. This gives the protein CAISDPLRTTGELFF.